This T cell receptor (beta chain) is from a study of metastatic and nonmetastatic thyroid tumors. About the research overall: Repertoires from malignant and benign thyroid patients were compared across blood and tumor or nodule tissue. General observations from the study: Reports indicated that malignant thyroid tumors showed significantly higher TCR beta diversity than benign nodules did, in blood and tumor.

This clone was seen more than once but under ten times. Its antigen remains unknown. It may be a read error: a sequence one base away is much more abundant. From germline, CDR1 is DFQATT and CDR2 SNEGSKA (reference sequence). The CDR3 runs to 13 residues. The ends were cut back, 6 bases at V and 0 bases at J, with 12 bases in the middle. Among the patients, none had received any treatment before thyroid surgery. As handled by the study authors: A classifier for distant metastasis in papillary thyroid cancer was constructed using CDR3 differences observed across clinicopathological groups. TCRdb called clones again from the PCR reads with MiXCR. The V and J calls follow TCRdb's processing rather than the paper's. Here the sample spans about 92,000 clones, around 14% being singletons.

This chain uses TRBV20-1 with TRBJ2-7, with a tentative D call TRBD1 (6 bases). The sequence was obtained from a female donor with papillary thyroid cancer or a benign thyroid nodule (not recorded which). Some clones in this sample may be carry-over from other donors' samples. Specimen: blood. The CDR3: CSAEDSYSYEQYF. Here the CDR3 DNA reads TGCAGTGCAGAGGACAGCTACTCCTACGAGCAGTACTTC.